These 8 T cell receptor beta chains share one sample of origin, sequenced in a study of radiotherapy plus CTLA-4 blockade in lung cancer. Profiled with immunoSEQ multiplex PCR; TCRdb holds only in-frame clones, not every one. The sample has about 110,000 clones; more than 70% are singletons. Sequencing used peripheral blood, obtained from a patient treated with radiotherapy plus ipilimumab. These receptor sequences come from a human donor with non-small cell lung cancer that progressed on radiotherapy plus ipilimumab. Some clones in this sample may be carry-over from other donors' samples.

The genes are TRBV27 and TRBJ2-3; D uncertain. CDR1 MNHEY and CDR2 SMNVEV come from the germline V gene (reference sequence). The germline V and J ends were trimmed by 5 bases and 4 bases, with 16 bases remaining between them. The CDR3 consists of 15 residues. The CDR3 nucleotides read TGTGCCAGCAGTCCCCCGGGCCTATTCCCAGATACGCAGTATTTT. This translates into CASSPPGLFPDTQYF.

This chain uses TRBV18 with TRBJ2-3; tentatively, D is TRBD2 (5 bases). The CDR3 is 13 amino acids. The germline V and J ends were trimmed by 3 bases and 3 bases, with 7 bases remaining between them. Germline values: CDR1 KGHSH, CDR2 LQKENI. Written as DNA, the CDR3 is TGTGCCAGCTCACCGGACTGGACAGATACGCAGTATTTT. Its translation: CASSPDWTDTQYF.

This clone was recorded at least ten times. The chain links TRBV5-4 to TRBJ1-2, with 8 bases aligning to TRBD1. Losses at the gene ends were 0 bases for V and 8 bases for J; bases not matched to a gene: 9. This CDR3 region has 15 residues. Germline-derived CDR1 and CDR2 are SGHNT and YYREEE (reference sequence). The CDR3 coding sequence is TGTGCCAGCAGCTTGGGGGGCAGGGGGCTGGGCGGCTACACCTTC. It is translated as CASSLGGRGLGGYTF. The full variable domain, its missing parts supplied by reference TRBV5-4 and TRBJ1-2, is ETGVTQSPTHLIKTRGQQVTLRCSSQSGHNTVSWYQQALGQGPQFIFQYYREEENGRGNFPPRFSGLQFPNYSSELNVNALELDDSALYLCASSLGGRGLGGYTFGSGTRLTVV.

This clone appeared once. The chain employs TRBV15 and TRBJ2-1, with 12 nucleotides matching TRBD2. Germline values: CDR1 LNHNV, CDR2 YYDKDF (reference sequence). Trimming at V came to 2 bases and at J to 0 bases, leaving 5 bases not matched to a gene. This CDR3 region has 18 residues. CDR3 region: CATSRRTSGGPSYNEQFF. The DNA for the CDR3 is TGTGCCACCAGCAGACGTACTAGCGGGGGGCCCTCCTACAATGAGCAGTTCTTC.

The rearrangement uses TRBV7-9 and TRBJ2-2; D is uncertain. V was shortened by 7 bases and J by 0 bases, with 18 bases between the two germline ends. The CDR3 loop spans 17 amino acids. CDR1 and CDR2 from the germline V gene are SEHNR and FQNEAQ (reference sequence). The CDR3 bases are TGTGCCAGCAACAAAAACGTTGAACACCCGAACACCGGGGAGCTGTTTTTT. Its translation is CASNKNVEHPNTGELFF.

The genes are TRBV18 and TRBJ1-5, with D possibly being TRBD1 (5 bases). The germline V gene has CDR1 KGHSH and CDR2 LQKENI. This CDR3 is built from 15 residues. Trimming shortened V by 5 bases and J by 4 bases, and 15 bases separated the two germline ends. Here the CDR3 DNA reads TGTGCCAGCTCAATCACAGGATTTGAAAATCAGCCCCAGCATTTT. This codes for CASSITGFENQPQHF. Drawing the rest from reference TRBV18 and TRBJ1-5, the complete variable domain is NAGVMQNPRHLVRRRGQEARLRCSPMKGHSHVYWYRQLPEEGLKFMVYLQKENIIDESGMPKERFSAEFPKEGPSILRIQQVVRGDSAAYFCASSITGFENQPQHFGDGTRLSIL.

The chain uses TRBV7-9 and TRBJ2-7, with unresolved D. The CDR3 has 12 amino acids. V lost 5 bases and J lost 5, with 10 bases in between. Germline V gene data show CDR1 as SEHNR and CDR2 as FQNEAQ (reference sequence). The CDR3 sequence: CASSLSPHEQYF. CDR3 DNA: TGTGCCAGCAGCCTAAGTCCCCACGAGCAGTACTTC. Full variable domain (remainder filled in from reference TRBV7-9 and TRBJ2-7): DTGVSQNPRHKITKRGQNVTFRCDPISEHNRLYWYRQTLGQGPEFLTYFQNEAQLEKSRLLSDRFSAERPKGSFSTLEIQRTEQGDSAMYLCASSLSPHEQYFGPGTRLTVT.

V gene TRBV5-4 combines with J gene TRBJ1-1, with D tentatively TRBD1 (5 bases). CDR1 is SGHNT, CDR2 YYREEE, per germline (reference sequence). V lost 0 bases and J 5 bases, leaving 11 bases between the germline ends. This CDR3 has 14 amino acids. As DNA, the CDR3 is TGTGCCAGCAGCTTGGTTGGGGGTCGGACTGAAGCTTTCTTT. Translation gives CASSLVGGRTEAFF. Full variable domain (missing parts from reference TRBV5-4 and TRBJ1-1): ETGVTQSPTHLIKTRGQQVTLRCSSQSGHNTVSWYQQALGQGPQFIFQYYREEENGRGNFPPRFSGLQFPNYSSELNVNALELDDSALYLCASSLVGGRTEAFFGQGTRLTVV.